A selection of T cell receptor beta chains follows, all from one sample in a study of T-cell reconstitution after alpha-beta-depleted transplantation in children. TCRdb redid the calling of the PCR reads with MiXCR, one entry per CDR3 protein. The sample holds fewer than 350,000 distinct CDR3 sequences; roughly a tenth are singletons and the top ten take less than 9%. The material was PBMCs, obtained before TCRalphabeta/CD19-depleted stem cell transplant. Receptors originate from a boy younger than two with acute myeloid leukemia, due to receive a stem cell transplant. The CDR3 runs from the conserved cysteine through the conserved F or W. D genes are given only for firm matches. Size is stated for part of the rows, as once, few or many counts, or as a class when the clone is expanded.

j_gene	abundance	len	d_gene	v_gene	CDR3nt	CDR3aa
TRBJ2-6	few	18	-	TRBV7-6	TGTGCCAGCAGCTCCCTCCCCACGGCTAGTCCTGGGGCCAACGTCCTGACTTTC	CASSSLPTASPGANVLTF
TRBJ2-3	many	15	-	TRBV11-2	TGTGCCAGCAGCTTAGATCCGGGCCACACAGATACGCAGTATTTT	CASSLDPGHTDTQYF
TRBJ2-7	-	17	TRBD1	TRBV7-2	TGTGCCAGCAGCTCCAACCTAGGACAGGGTGCTATCTACGAGCAGTACTTC	CASSSNLGQGAIYEQYF
TRBJ2-3	few	14	-	TRBV27	TGTGCCAGCGGATCGGGGGCCCGTCCAGATACGCAGTATTTT	CASGSGARPDTQYF
TRBJ2-3	few	14	-	TRBV20-1	TGCAGTGCTAGCGACCAGATGGGCCCAGATACGCAGTATTTT	CSASDQMGPDTQYF
TRBJ1-1	-	12	TRBD1	TRBV2	TGTGCCAGCCGACAGGGATTCACTGAAGCTTTCTTT	CASRQGFTEAFF
TRBJ2-6	-	18	-	TRBV12-3/TRBV12-4	TGTGCCAGCAGTCGTCCGGGGCAGGGTGGCCCTGGGGCCAACGTCCTGACTTTC	CASSRPGQGGPGANVLTF
TRBJ1-1	-	12	-	TRBV12-5	TGTGCTAGTGGTCTAATAGCCCGGGAAGCTTTCTTT	CASGLIAREAFF
TRBJ2-3	few	21	TRBD2	TRBV4-1	TGCGCCAGCAGCCAAGATCGAGGGGTAGCCGGGACTAGCGGGAGCACAGATACGCAGTATTTT	CASSQDRGVAGTSGSTDTQYF
TRBJ2-7	-	14	TRBD1	TRBV5-1	TGCGCCAGCAGCTCAGGGGGCGCAAGGGACGAGCAGTACTTC	CASSSGGARDEQYF
TRBJ2-5	few	15	TRBD2	TRBV4-3	TGCGCCAGCAGCCGGGGGACTAGCGGTGAAGAGACCCAGTACTTC	CASSRGTSGEETQYF
TRBJ2-4	few	15	-	TRBV28	TGTGCCAGCAGTTTGGGCGGGACAAATAAAAACATTCAGTACTTC	CASSLGGTNKNIQYF
TRBJ2-7	many	13	TRBD1	TRBV29-1	TGCAGCGTTCGGACAGGGGGCTCCTACGAGCAGTACTTC	CSVRTGGSYEQYF
TRBJ2-7	many	14	TRBD2	TRBV20-1	TGCAGTGCTAGTGGGAGCGGGAACAACTACGAGCAGTACTTC	CSASGSGNNYEQYF
TRBJ2-5	many	14	TRBD1	TRBV5-4	TGTGCCAGCAGCTCCCAGACAGGGCAAGAGACCCAGTACTTC	CASSSQTGQETQYF
TRBJ2-2	few	14	-	TRBV7-9	TGTGCCAGCAGCTTAACAGGGGAGGCCGGGGAGCTGTTTTTT	CASSLTGEAGELFF
TRBJ1-1	many	15	TRBD1	TRBV7-8	TGTGCCAGCAGCCCCGTGGACAGGGAAGGCACTGAAGCTTTCTTT	CASSPVDREGTEAFF
TRBJ2-1	many	17	-	TRBV5-1	TGCGCCAGCAGCTTGGAGACTAGTTCGGTCTCCTACAATGAGCAGTTCTTC	CASSLETSSVSYNEQFF
TRBJ1-6	few	16	-	TRBV11-2	TGTGCCAGCAGCTTAGGGCCGGGACCGCGAAATTCACCCCTCCACTTT	CASSLGPGPRNSPLHF
TRBJ2-7	many	13	TRBD2	TRBV12-3/TRBV12-4	TGTGCCAGCACCCAGACTAGCGGATACGAGCAGTACTTC	CASTQTSGYEQYF
TRBJ2-1	many	11	-	TRBV29-1	TGCAGCGCCTCTCCCAACTATGAGCAGTTCTTC	CSASPNYEQFF
TRBJ2-6	many	15	-	TRBV7-2	TGTGCCGGGGCGCGAGGCGGCTCTGGGGCCAACGTCCTGACTTTC	CAGARGGSGANVLTF
TRBJ2-2	many	16	-	TRBV15	TGTGCCACCAGCAAGAATTTCAGGGGGAACACCGGGGAGCTGTTTTTT	CATSKNFRGNTGELFF
TRBJ1-1	many	14	TRBD1	TRBV12-3/TRBV12-4	TGTGCCAGCAGTCCGGGACAGACGAACACTGAAGCTTTCTTT	CASSPGQTNTEAFF
TRBJ2-3	many	14	TRBD2	TRBV29-1	TGCAGCGTTGTGGACCCTAGCGGGATTGATACGCAGTATTTT	CSVVDPSGIDTQYF
TRBJ2-7	many	13	-	TRBV6-5	TGTGCCAGCAGTTGGGACGTATCCTACGAGCAGTACTTC	CASSWDVSYEQYF
TRBJ2-1	many	12	-	TRBV24-1	TGTGCCACCAGTGAAGGGGGCAATGAGCAGTTCTTC	CATSEGGNEQFF
TRBJ2-1	many	17	TRBD2	TRBV15	TGTGCCACCAGCAGAGAAGCGGGGGAAAGCTCCTACAATGAGCAGTTCTTC	CATSREAGESSYNEQFF
TRBJ2-1	many	20	TRBD1	TRBV24-1	TGTGCCACCAGTGATTTGTCCTCCCCCGGGACAGGGGGAAGGTACAATGAGCAGTTCTTC	CATSDLSSPGTGGRYNEQFF
TRBJ1-2	-	16	-	TRBV3-1	TGTGCCAGCAGCCTGGCCCCCTCAGGGGCAAACTATGGCTACACCTTC	CASSLAPSGANYGYTF
TRBJ2-7	many	12	-	TRBV6-1	TGTGCCAGCAGTACTAGGCCATACGAGCAGTACTTC	CASSTRPYEQYF
TRBJ2-5	few	15	TRBD2	TRBV3-1	TGTGCCAGCAGCCAAGTAGTAGCGGGACAAGAGACCCAGTACTTC	CASSQVVAGQETQYF
TRBJ2-7	many	15	TRBD1	TRBV5-1	TGCGCCAGCAGCTTGGCCGGGACAGGGTACTACGAGCAGTACTTC	CASSLAGTGYYEQYF